This T cell receptor (beta chain) came from a study of blood T cells in healthy people across ages (dated by TCRdb to the mid-2010s). Some background on the complete study: Template switching captured roughly one uniquely barcoded TCR beta cDNA molecule per two T cells in model experiments. Age-related changes in TCR beta repertoire diversity were measured in the study by deep sequencing normalized with unique cDNA molecular identifiers. The study analyzed two additional independent replicas of 1 million unique cDNA reads from the same blood draw for two donors, one aged 18 to 30 and one aged 80 or older. To avoid experimental bias, donors of different ages were distributed randomly across sequencing lanes. The donors were split into four age groups: young (average around 15 years), middle-aged (39), aged (around 67) and long-lived (under 90).

Donors were 39 systemically healthy Caucasian individuals from Russia aged about 6 to 100 years. Each donor gave 8 to 10 milliliters of peripheral blood, drawn into EDTA-treated Vacutainer tubes. Ficoll-Paque density-gradient centrifugation was used to isolate PBMCs, with at least 7 million per sample. Trizol reagent was used to extract total RNA from PBMCs, with at least 6 micrograms per sample. The percentages of naive CD45RAhigh/CD27high T cells were determined by flow cytometry on a PBMC aliquot from every donor. Of note for this clonotype: Its antigen is not yet known. Base quality data are lacking; no much larger clone is found one base away.

Library prep was done by 5' RACE. The sample was run on an Illumina HiSeq 2500. A second PCR of roughly 7 to 11 cycles was performed with a sample-barcoded 5' primer and a J-beta primer mix. A template-switch 5' adaptor carrying 12 random nucleotides introduced a unique molecular identifier onto each TCR beta cDNA molecule. Each sample yielded at least 3 million CDR3-containing paired-end reads. The Mint cDNA synthesis kit, primed by a TRBC-specific oligonucleotide, was used to synthesize first-strand cDNA from all RNA. Following uracil-DNA glycosylase treatment, a first 18-cycle PCR with universal primers M1SS and BC2_uni_R was performed on all cDNA. The authors' pipeline ran thus. Each sample was normalized by randomly selecting 1 million high-quality reads, each carrying a distinct molecular identifier. Reads sharing molecular identifiers were discarded rather than binned into consensus sequences. CDR3 identification, clonotype clustering and error correction used MiTCR with a Q25 quality threshold and the strictest error-elimination algorithm. Lower-bound total TCR beta diversity was estimated with a nonparametric unseen species model using Euler transformation. TCRdb itself trimmed the public reads at Q25 with fastp, ran MiXCR and retained productive beta chains. Each record represents a unique CDR3 protein, reported with the most common genes and DNA among its rows. V and J calls and clone size were set by TCRdb, not the authors. The sample includes around 1,000,000 distinct CDR3 sequences, with about two fifths observed a single time. The ten biggest clones cover around 14% of the sample.

On the study overall, not on this receptor specifically: As age increased, observed TCR beta diversity per million T cells dropped in a roughly linear way, and a significant reduction was already evident by age around 41. Because the CMV infection status of the donors was unknown, age-related changes in expanded clonotypes may potentially have been confounded. Compared with the aged group, the long-lived group had more naive CD4+ T cells, fewer expanded clones and increased TCR diversity, suggesting age selection. Because profiling used bulk unsorted PBMCs, naive and antigen-experienced compartments could not be compared conclusively. Estimates of total diversity based on one million sequenced T cells were considered lower bounds and underestimates. There was a strong correlation between observed TCR beta diversity and the percentage of naive T cells measured by flow cytometry.

The source material was blood. The receptor's source is a man aged 18 to 30 in good health.

The CDR3 region reads CSAPDSGPETQYF. The sequence in DNA is TGCAGTGCTCCCGATAGCGGCCCAGAGACCCAGTACTTC. The receptor chain draws on TRBV20-1 and TRBJ2-5; the D region possibly corresponds to TRBD2 (6 bases align). The CDR3 numbers 13 residues from cysteine through phenylalanine. The sequence is cut down to CDR3 DNA, 39 bases in frame from base 1. Trimming takes 5 bases from V and 4 bases from J, and the germline ends sit 14 bases apart. CDR1 DFQATT and CDR2 SNEGSKA are derived from the germline V gene (reference sequence).